The entry below describes one T cell receptor (beta chain). The data belong to a study of control samples from healthy donors and cancer patients. Clones were sequenced by immunoSEQ multiplex PCR, and TCRdb holds only the in-frame ones, with some missing. The profile shows around 130,000 clones, over 85% of them singletons. The V gene's germline CDR1 is MNHEY and CDR2 SMNVEV (reference sequence). Between the trimmed V and J ends, which lost 3 bases and 3 bases, there was a span of 11 bases. There are 15 residues in the CDR3. The source is a man aged 45 to 65 with head and neck cancer. Sequencing was carried out using PBMCs. The gene calls are TRBV27 and TRBJ2-2; D is perhaps TRBD1 (5 bases). CDR3 sequence (DNA): TGTGCCAGCAGTTTCTCAGGGTGGGACACCGGGGAGCTGTTTTTT. It yields the protein CASSFSGWDTGELFF.